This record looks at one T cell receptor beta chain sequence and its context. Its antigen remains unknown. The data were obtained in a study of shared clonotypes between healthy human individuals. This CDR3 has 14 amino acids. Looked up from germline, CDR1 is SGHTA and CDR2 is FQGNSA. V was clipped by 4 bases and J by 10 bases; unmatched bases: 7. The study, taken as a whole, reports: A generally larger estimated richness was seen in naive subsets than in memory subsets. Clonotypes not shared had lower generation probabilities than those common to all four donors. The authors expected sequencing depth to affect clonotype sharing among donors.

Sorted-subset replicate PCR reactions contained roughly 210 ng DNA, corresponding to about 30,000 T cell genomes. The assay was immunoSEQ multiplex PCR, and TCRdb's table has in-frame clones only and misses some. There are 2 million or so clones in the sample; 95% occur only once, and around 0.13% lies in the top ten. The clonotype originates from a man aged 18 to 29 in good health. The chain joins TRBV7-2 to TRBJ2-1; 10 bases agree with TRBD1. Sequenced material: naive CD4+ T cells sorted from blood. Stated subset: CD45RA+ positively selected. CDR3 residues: CASSSRDRGGEQFF. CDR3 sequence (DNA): TGTGCCAGCAGCTCCCGGGACAGGGGTGGAGAGCAGTTCTTC. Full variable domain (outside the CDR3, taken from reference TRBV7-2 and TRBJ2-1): GAGVSQSPSNKVTEKGKDVELRCDPISGHTALYWYRQSLGQGLEFLIYFQGNSAPDKSGLPSDRFSAERTGGSVSTLTIQRTQQEDSAVYLCASSSRDRGGEQFFGPGTRLTVL.